The 16 T cell receptor beta chains given below trace back to one sample, sequenced in a study of T cells in localized non-small cell lung cancer. Using immunoSEQ multiplex PCR, the repertoire was profiled, and TCRdb retains in-frame clones only, with some absent. The repertoire holds about 48,000 clones, 77% seen once, with less than 20% in the top ten. Sequencing used peripheral blood, obtained before any cancer treatment. Receptors originate from a man between 40 and 70 years old with stage I squamous cell lung carcinoma.

This clone has more than one count but fewer than ten. This chain uses TRBV27 with TRBJ1-1; 7 nucleotides align to TRBD1. Trimming took 5 bases from V and 5 from J; bases not matched to a gene: 8. Germline CDR1 and CDR2: MNHEY and SMNVEV (reference sequence). The CDR3 extends over 14 amino acids. CDR3: CASSGAGGGTEAFF. In nucleotides, the CDR3 is TGTGCCAGCAGTGGAGCAGGGGGGGGGACTGAAGCTTTCTTT.

This chain connects TRBV6-1 to TRBJ1-2; TRBD1 aligns across 7 bases. The CDR3 spans 12 residues. CDR1 and CDR2 from the germline V gene are MNHNS and SASEGT. Trimming cost V 5 bases and J 4 bases; bases outside gene matches: 1. CDR3 loop: CASSTGAYGYTF. CDR3 in DNA: TGTGCCAGCAGTACAGGGGCCTATGGCTACACCTTC.

This clone occurred once. The chain's CDR3 is CATSRGQGLDTEAFF. For the CDR3, the DNA is TGTGCCACCAGCAGAGGGCAGGGGCTAGACACTGAAGCTTTCTTT. V usage is TRBV15 and J usage is TRBJ1-1; possibly TRBD1 for D (6 bases). This CDR3 comprises 15 residues. Per the germline V gene, CDR1 is LNHNV and CDR2 is YYDKDF (reference sequence). V lost 1 base to trimming and J lost 3 bases, with 12 bases between them.

The rearrangement uses TRBV13 and TRBJ2-3; possible D gene TRBD2, 6 bases. Trimming took off 6 bases at V and 1 base at J, with 14 bases between the two ends. The CDR3 spans 15 residues. CDR1 PRHDT and CDR2 FYEKMQ come from the germline V gene (reference sequence). The CDR3 region has the DNA TGTGCCAGCAGTACCGGGGGATACCGCACAGATACGCAGTATTTT. Translating gives CASSTGGYRTDTQYF. The complete variable domain, with remaining parts taken from reference TRBV13 and TRBJ2-3, reads AAGVIQSPRHLIKEKRETATLKCYPIPRHDTVYWYQQGPGQDPQFLISFYEKMQSDKGSIPDRFSAQQFSDYHSELNMSSLELGDSALYFCASSTGGYRTDTQYFGPGTRLTVL.

The chain combines TRBV6-1 with TRBJ1-3; D remains unclear. Germline lookup yields CDR1 MNHNS and CDR2 SASEGT. V lost 3 bases and J lost 1, with 13 bases in between. There are 16 residues in the CDR3. The CDR3 is CASSEVVGSSGNTIYF. The DNA for the CDR3 is TGTGCCAGCAGTGAGGTCGTGGGATCTTCTGGAAACACCATATATTTT.

The chain carries TRBV4-3 and TRBJ1-1; 8 bases align to TRBD1. The CDR3 consists of 15 residues. Trimming took 1 base from V and 2 from J; bases not matched to a gene: 3. The germline V gene has CDR1 LGHNA and CDR2 YSLEER. CDR3 protein: CASSQVQGANTEAFF. The CDR3 bases are TGCGCCAGCAGCCAAGTCCAGGGGGCAAACACTGAAGCTTTCTTT.

This sequence joins TRBV28 and TRBJ2-3, with 9 bases identical to TRBD1. Germline assignment: CDR1 MDHEN and CDR2 SYDVKM. The CDR3 is 18 amino acids. V was pared by 0 bases and J by 1 base, with 8 bases of the junction left unmatched. The CDR3 DNA reads TGTGCCAGCAGTTTATGGAAAACCGGGACAGGGCGCACAGATACGCAGTATTTT. It yields the protein CASSLWKTGTGRTDTQYF.

This clone has only a few counts. The V and J genes are TRBV14 and TRBJ1-6; D is undetermined. V was trimmed by 2 bases and J by 9 bases, leaving 14 bases between them. Germline CDR1 is SGHDN and CDR2 is FVKESK. The CDR3 spans 15 residues. This CDR3 is CASSQNHPPRSPLHF. The CDR3, as DNA: TGTGCCAGCAGCCAAAATCACCCACCGCGTTCACCCCTCCACTTT.

About this clone itself: The identical CDR3 is also encoded by other nucleotide sequences in the sample. In DNA form, the CDR3 reads TGTGCCAGCAGTGAAATTACATCGAGTCAGCCCCAGCATTTT. Residues: CASSEITSSQPQHF. The chain combines TRBV2 with TRBJ1-5; D remains ambiguous. The germline CDR1 and CDR2 sequences are SNHLY and FYNNEI. V was clipped by 2 bases and J by 6 bases, with 11 bases between them. The CDR3 runs to 14 residues.

CDR3 DNA: TGTGCCAGCAGCTACCAAGCGGGGGGCCGGGAGACCCAGTACTTC. Translating it yields CASSYQAGGRETQYF. The rearrangement links TRBV7-3 to TRBJ2-5; 9 bases are a match to TRBD2. There are 15 residues in the CDR3. Germline V lookup: CDR1 SGHTA, CDR2 FQGTGA. V trimming: 4 bases; J trimming: 5 bases; junction bases outside the gene matches: 8. The full variable domain, in which reference TRBV7-3 and TRBJ2-5 provide the parts outside the CDR3, is GAGVSQTPSNKVTEKGKYVELRCDPISGHTALYWYRQSLGQGPEFLIYFQGTGAADDSGLPNDRFFAVRPEGSVSTLKIQRTERGDSAVYLCASSYQAGGRETQYFGPGTRLLVL.

V is TRBV7-9 and J is TRBJ1-2; D remains ambiguous. V dropped 1 base and J dropped 2 bases, with 2 bases sitting between them. The CDR3 totals 12 residues. CDR1 is SEHNR and CDR2 is FQNEAQ in the germline V gene (reference sequence). This chain's CDR3 is CASSLENYGYTF. The CDR3 DNA reads as TGTGCCAGCAGCTTAGAGAACTATGGCTACACCTTC.

This sequence joins TRBV18 and TRBJ1-1; 8 bases map to TRBD1. V lost 3 bases, J lost 6 bases, and 3 bases stayed unmatched. The CDR3 consists of 13 residues. Germline V lookup: CDR1 KGHSH, CDR2 LQKENI. CDR3 residues: CASSPQGAPEAFF. The DNA of the CDR3 is TGTGCCAGCTCACCGCAGGGGGCACCTGAAGCTTTCTTT. Full variable domain (remainder filled in from reference TRBV18 and TRBJ1-1): NAGVMQNPRHLVRRRGQEARLRCSPMKGHSHVYWYRQLPEEGLKFMVYLQKENIIDESGMPKERFSAEFPKEGPSILRIQQVVRGDSAAYFCASSPQGAPEAFFGQGTRLTVV.

This chain connects TRBV2 to TRBJ2-2; TRBD1 matches 11 bases. Germline V CDR1 and CDR2: SNHLY, FYNNEI. This CDR3 comprises 16 residues. Germline trimming cut 6 bases from V and 4 bases from J; bases unmatched to any gene: 7. CDR3 residues: CASRAGQGATTGELFF. CDR3 nucleotides: TGTGCCAGCAGAGCAGGACAGGGGGCAACCACCGGGGAGCTGTTTTTT. The whole variable domain, filled in from reference TRBV2 and TRBJ2-2, reads EPEVTQTPSHQVTQMGQEVILRCVPISNHLYFYWYRQILGQKVEFLVSFYNNEISEKSEIFDDQFSVERPDGSNFTLKIRSTKLEDSAMYFCASRAGQGATTGELFFGEGSRLTVL.

This chain joins TRBV18 and TRBJ2-1; 13 nucleotides match TRBD2. This CDR3 is 15 amino acids long. Germline V gene lookup returns CDR1 KGHSH and CDR2 LQKENI. V gave up 6 bases and J gave up 12 bases; unmatched junction bases: 11. For the CDR3, the DNA is TGTGCCAGCTCCGGGACTAGCGGGACAACGGTCGGGCAGTTCTTC. Amino acid sequence: CASSGTSGTTVGQFF.

The chain joins TRBV28 to TRBJ2-7; D is perhaps TRBD1 (5 bases). V shed 6 bases and J shed 10 bases, with 16 bases lying between them. Germline V gene lookup returns CDR1 MDHEN and CDR2 SYDVKM. This CDR3 spans 12 amino acids. CDR3 sequence reads: CASRQGSGNQYF. CDR3 nucleotides: TGTGCCAGCAGACAAGGATCAGGGAACCAGTACTTC.

The chain uses TRBV19 and TRBJ2-6; D could derive from TRBD1 or TRBD2 (7 bases each). CDR3 size: 19 residues. Germline V lookup: CDR1 LNHDA, CDR2 SQIVND (reference sequence). V dropped 3 bases and J dropped 0 bases, with 18 bases sitting between them. In DNA, the CDR3 is TGTGCCAGTAGTATCGGGAGCGGGACAGCGAGCTCTGGGGCCAACGTCCTGACTTTC. Amino acids: CASSIGSGTASSGANVLTF.